Listed below are T cell receptor beta chains from one sample, sequenced in a study of Graves' ophthalmopathy and Graves' hyperthyroidism. TCRdb re-called the multiplex PCR reads with MiXCR, one entry per CDR3 protein. This sample yields 1 million to 1.3 million distinct CDR3 sequences, of which approximately 35% are seen a single time; around 10% belongs to the top ten. The source material was peripheral blood or thyroid tissue (not recorded which). These receptors all come from an adult man with Graves' hyperthyroidism. The CDR3 runs from the conserved cysteine through the conserved F or W. Fields, in order: V gene, J gene, D gene, CDR3 protein. A D gene is named only where the DNA matches it firmly.

v_call: TRBV11-2; j_call: TRBJ2-5; d_call: NA; cdr3_aa: CASSQTPGVTEDQYF
v_call: TRBV28; j_call: TRBJ2-7; d_call: NA; cdr3_aa: CASSLGLLRSSYEQYF
v_call: TRBV11-2; j_call: TRBJ2-7; d_call: NA; cdr3_aa: CASSLVRGPTYEQYF
v_call: TRBV14; j_call: TRBJ1-6; d_call: NA; cdr3_aa: CASSSRVGNSPLHF
v_call: TRBV24-1; j_call: TRBJ2-7; d_call: TRBD2; cdr3_aa: CATSDPTSGSGEQYF
v_call: TRBV7-9; j_call: TRBJ2-3; d_call: TRBD1; cdr3_aa: CASSSRQGQSWTDTQYF
v_call: TRBV14; j_call: TRBJ2-2; d_call: NA; cdr3_aa: CASSQDRVGLSNTGELFF
v_call: TRBV12-3/TRBV12-4; j_call: TRBJ1-3; d_call: NA; cdr3_aa: CASLRISGNTIYF
v_call: TRBV20-1; j_call: TRBJ2-7; d_call: NA; cdr3_aa: CSANDRTSYEQYF
v_call: TRBV7-9; j_call: NA; d_call: TRBD2; cdr3_aa: CASRLAGGPDEQFF
v_call: TRBV7-2; j_call: TRBJ1-6; d_call: NA; cdr3_aa: CASSLEGRGTGSPLHF
v_call: TRBV7-2; j_call: TRBJ2-5; d_call: NA; cdr3_aa: CASSPGQGRGGQETQYF
v_call: TRBV6-1; j_call: TRBJ1-2; d_call: NA; cdr3_aa: CASSPPDSLYGYTF
v_call: TRBV2; j_call: TRBJ1-1; d_call: TRBD1; cdr3_aa: CASSEGRQGGTEAFF
v_call: TRBV2; j_call: TRBJ2-7; d_call: NA; cdr3_aa: CATNGQNYEQYF
v_call: TRBV14; j_call: TRBJ1-1; d_call: NA; cdr3_aa: CASSQEKQREAFF
v_call: TRBV7-9; j_call: TRBJ2-5; d_call: TRBD2; cdr3_aa: CASSQWRGGEETQYF
v_call: TRBV10-2; j_call: TRBJ1-6; d_call: TRBD1; cdr3_aa: CASSATAGQGYSPLHF
v_call: TRBV19; j_call: TRBJ1-1; d_call: TRBD1; cdr3_aa: CASSELTGGKTEAFF
v_call: TRBV9; j_call: TRBJ2-2; d_call: NA; cdr3_aa: CASSEGGTRLPGELFF
v_call: TRBV10-3; j_call: TRBJ2-7; d_call: TRBD1; cdr3_aa: CASSSGTGGHSSYEQYF
v_call: TRBV20-1; j_call: TRBJ2-7; d_call: NA; cdr3_aa: CSANRKPYEQYF
v_call: TRBV25-1; j_call: TRBJ1-1; d_call: NA; cdr3_aa: CASSESGTMNTEAFF
v_call: TRBV7-8; j_call: TRBJ2-2; d_call: NA; cdr3_aa: CASSLNLGLGTGELFF
v_call: TRBV10-3; j_call: TRBJ1-1; d_call: NA; cdr3_aa: CAIRTGSGNTEAFF
v_call: TRBV6-5; j_call: TRBJ1-1; d_call: NA; cdr3_aa: CASSPQAKNTEAFF
v_call: TRBV10-3; j_call: TRBJ1-2; d_call: TRBD1; cdr3_aa: CAISGSGGPYGYTF
v_call: TRBV29-1; j_call: TRBJ1-2; d_call: NA; cdr3_aa: CSVEVSGNYGYTF